The 7 T cell receptor beta chains reported below all come from one sample, sequenced in a study of cytomegalovirus exposure and HLA in healthy donors. This PCR relied on a set of 60 Vbeta primers and 13 Jbeta primers. Repertoires were generated with immunoSEQ multiplex PCR, while TCRdb's copy carries only in-frame clones and drops some. The sample yields roughly 80,000 clones, less than 80% seen once. Sequencing was performed on PBMCs. All receptors come from a woman aged 40 to 50 in good health and CMV-seronegative.

CDR3 in amino acids: CASSLVLSNYGYTF. In DNA form, the CDR3 reads TGTGCCAGCAGCTTAGTCCTCAGTAACTATGGCTACACCTTC. The chain joins TRBV7-9 to TRBJ1-2; D remains unclear. CDR1 SEHNR and CDR2 FQNEAQ come from the germline V gene (reference sequence). Trimming removed 1 base at V and 1 base at J, with 7 bases between. There are 14 residues in the CDR3.

The V and J genes are TRBV6-1 and TRBJ1-4; D ambiguous. Per germline, CDR1 MNHNS and CDR2 SASEGT. Trimming took 2 bases from V and 3 from J, leaving 7 bases between them. CDR3 length: 14 amino acids. In nucleotides, the CDR3 is TGTGCCAGCAGTGAACTCGCGGCTAATGAAAAACTGTTTTTT. It translates to CASSELAANEKLFF.

This chain connects TRBV9 to TRBJ2-3, with 7 bases that match TRBD1. V shed 4 bases, J shed 1 base, and the junction held 18 bases outside the gene matches. CDR1 SGDLS and CDR2 YYNGEE come from the germline V gene. CDR3 length: 19 amino acids. CDR3 sequence reads: CASSSAGTVELDRTDTQYF. The DNA of the CDR3 is TGTGCCAGCAGCTCAGCCGGGACAGTTGAATTAGATCGCACAGATACGCAGTATTTT.

The genes are TRBV28 and TRBJ1-2; tentatively, D is TRBD1 (6 bases). CDR1 is MDHEN, CDR2 SYDVKM, per germline. This CDR3 contains 12 residues. With 4 bases removed from V and 7 bases from J, the gap between germline ends came to 10 bases. In DNA, the CDR3 is TGTGCCAGCAGTTCACAGGGATTTGGCTACACCTTC. Its protein product is CASSSQGFGYTF.

The chain combines TRBV7-6 with TRBJ2-1; TRBD2 matches at 7 bases. After removal of 5 bases from V and 2 bases from J, the junction contained 6 bases not matched to a gene. CDR1 is SGHVS and CDR2 is FNYEAQ in the germline V gene. The CDR3 runs to 15 residues. CDR3 amino acids: CASSQLGGTYNEQFF. CDR3 coding DNA: TGTGCCAGCAGCCAACTCGGGGGGACCTACAATGAGCAGTTCTTC.

This rearrangement joins TRBV7-9 to TRBJ2-2; D remains ambiguous. V lost 3 bases and J 2 bases, leaving 7 bases between the germline ends. CDR3 size: 14 residues. The germline gives CDR1 SEHNR, CDR2 FQNEAQ (reference sequence). For the CDR3, the DNA is TGTGCCAGCAGCTTTTCCTCTAACACCGGGGAGCTGTTTTTT. It specifies CASSFSSNTGELFF.

The J gene is TRBJ2-7, the V gene TRBV7-2, with a possible D match to TRBD1 (5 bases). The CDR3 extends over 13 amino acids. The V gene lost 3 bases and the J gene lost 0 bases, with 6 bases spanning the gap. CDR1 and CDR2 from the germline V gene are SGHTA and FQGNSA. CDR3 bases: TGTGCCAGCAGCTTGACAGCCTCCTACGAGCAGTACTTC. It is translated as CASSLTASYEQYF. Filled out from reference TRBV7-2 and TRBJ2-7, the complete variable domain reads GAGVSQSPSNKVTEKGKDVELRCDPISGHTALYWYRQSLGQGLEFLIYFQGNSAPDKSGLPSDRFSAERTGGSVSTLTIQRTQQEDSAVYLCASSLTASYEQYFGPGTRLTVT.